The TCR beta chain under discussion was sequenced for a study of shared clonotypes between healthy human individuals. Study-level findings and limits: The four-donor shared clonotypes exceeded non-shared clonotypes in generation probability, with non-shared ones scoring lower. Generally, naive subsets (rather than memory subsets) showed larger estimated richness.

Data came from immunoSEQ multiplex PCR; TCRdb stores just in-frame clones and leaves some out. The sample includes fewer than 800,000 clones, around 92% of them seen just once. For this clone: Antigen specificity is unknown.

Germline V CDR1 and CDR2: MNHEY, SMNVEV (reference sequence). Trimming took off 5 bases at V and 2 bases at J, with 16 bases between the two ends. This CDR3 is 15 amino acids long. Naive CD8 cells lacked CD45RO and underwent positive selection for CCR7, leaving out terminally differentiated effector memory CD45RA+ cells. The genes are TRBV27 and TRBJ2-7, with D possibly being TRBD2 (6 bases). Sequenced input: naive CD8+ T cells sorted from blood. The receptor's source is a man aged 30 to 45 in good health. In DNA, the CDR3 is TGTGCCAGCAGTCCAGTTGGCGGGGATGCCTACGAGCAGTACTTC. It codes for CASSPVGGDAYEQYF.